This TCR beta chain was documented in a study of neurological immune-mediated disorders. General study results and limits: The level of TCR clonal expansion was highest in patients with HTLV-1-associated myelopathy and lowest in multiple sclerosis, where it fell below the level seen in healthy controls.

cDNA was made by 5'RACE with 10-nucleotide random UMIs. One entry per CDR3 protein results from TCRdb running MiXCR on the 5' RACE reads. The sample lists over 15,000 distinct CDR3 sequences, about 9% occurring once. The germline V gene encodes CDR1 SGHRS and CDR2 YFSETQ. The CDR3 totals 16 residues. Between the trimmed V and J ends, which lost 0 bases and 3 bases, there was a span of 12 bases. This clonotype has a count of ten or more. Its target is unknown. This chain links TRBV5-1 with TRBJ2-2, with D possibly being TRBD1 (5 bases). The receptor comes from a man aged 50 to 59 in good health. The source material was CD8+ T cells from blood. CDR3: CASSLVPGYHTGELFF. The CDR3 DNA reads TGCGCCAGCAGCTTGGTACCAGGGTATCACACCGGGGAGCTGTTTTTT.